Each of the 20 T cell receptor beta chains below was sequenced from the same sample in a study of a mutant IDH1 vaccine in newly diagnosed glioma (dated by TCRdb to about 2021). No antigens are known for them. Libraries were built with the immunoSEQ multiplex PCR assay. Held by TCRdb, this immuneACCESS table contains in-frame sequences only and omits some clones. Under half of the omission traces to an unresolved V gene where checked; the cause of the rest is unknown. Present in this sample are under 45,000 clones, about four fifths of which were seen just once. The ten largest make up about an eighth of the sample. What this sample's time point label stands for: week 5, during vaccination. Each vaccine dose was 300 ug of a 20-mer mutant IDH1 peptide in Montanide, given subcutaneously with topical imiquimod. This sample comprised PBMCs, obtained from a glioma patient whose treatment included an IDH1 peptide vaccine. Source of these receptors: a man aged 50-60 years with glioma.

The rearrangement joins TRBV5-1 to TRBJ1-4, with no clear D. In germline, CDR1 is SGHRS, CDR2 YFSETQ. The CDR3 is made up of 14 amino acids. The V gene lost 2 bases and the J gene lost 5 bases, with 10 bases spanning the gap. The CDR3 loop is CASSFSGLNEKLFF. In DNA form, the CDR3 reads TGCGCCAGCAGCTTCAGTGGACTGAATGAAAAACTGTTTTTT.

The gene calls are TRBV30 and TRBJ2-3; 7 bases map to TRBD2. V shed 0 bases, J shed 3 bases, and the junction held 6 bases outside the gene matches. The germline V gene encodes CDR1 GTSNPN and CDR2 SVGIG (reference sequence). The CDR3 spans 15 residues. The CDR3 DNA is TGTGCCTGGAGTGTATATGGGGGGGAGACAGATACGCAGTATTTT. Translation: CAWSVYGGETDTQYF. The full variable domain, rest sourced from reference TRBV30 and TRBJ2-3, is SQTIHQWPATLVQPVGSPLSLECTVEGTSNPNLYWYRQAAGRGLQLLFYSVGIGQISSEVPQNLSASRPQDRQFILSSKKLLLSDSGFYLCAWSVYGGETDTQYFGPGTRLTVL.

V and J are TRBV7-2 and TRBJ1-5, with unresolved D. Per the germline V gene, CDR1 is SGHTA and CDR2 is FQGNSA. The CDR3 has 15 amino acids. The germline V and J ends were trimmed by 3 bases and 0 bases, with 9 bases remaining between them. The chain's CDR3 is CASSFNKYSNQPQHF. CDR3 DNA: TGTGCCAGCAGCTTTAACAAATATAGCAATCAGCCCCAGCATTTT.

The chain couples TRBV7-9 to TRBJ2-2, with 9 positions matching TRBD1. There are 17 residues in the CDR3. Germline-derived CDR1 and CDR2 are SEHNR and FQNEAQ (reference sequence). V gave up 2 bases and J gave up 1 base; unmatched junction bases: 5. DNA for the CDR3: TGTGCCAGCAGCTTAAAGGACAGGGGATGGAACACCGGGGAGCTGTTTTTT. Protein product: CASSLKDRGWNTGELFF.

This chain connects TRBV10-2 to TRBJ1-1, with 8 bases matching TRBD1. V lost 3 bases, J lost 8 bases, and 5 bases stayed unmatched. Germline V gene data show CDR1 as WSHSY and CDR2 as SAAADI. CDR3 length: 13 residues. The CDR3 nucleotides read TGCGCCAGCAGTGAAAACCGGGACAGGGAAGCTTTCTTT. Translation: CASSENRDREAFF.

Only one count was recorded for this clone. CDR3: CASSSLAGSGETQYF. As DNA, the CDR3 is TGCGCCAGCAGCTCCCTAGCGGGAAGTGGGGAGACCCAGTACTTC. The V gene is TRBV5-1, the J gene TRBJ2-5; the match to TRBD2 covers 9 bases. The germline V gene has CDR1 SGHRS and CDR2 YFSETQ. J was trimmed by 5 bases and V by 3 bases; bases with no gene match: 8. This CDR3 contains 15 residues.

This clone was counted a single time. The rearrangement joins TRBV28 to TRBJ2-3; D might be TRBD1 (5 bases). Germline V CDR1 and CDR2: MDHEN, SYDVKM. The CDR3 sequence is 14 residues long. V lost 6 bases and J 4 bases, leaving 14 bases between the germline ends. The CDR3 loop is CASSNPQGPDTQYF. CDR3 nucleotide sequence: TGTGCCAGCAGCAACCCTCAGGGTCCAGATACGCAGTATTTT.

The chain employs TRBV27 and TRBJ2-7; the match to TRBD1 covers 11 bases. The CDR3 spans 14 residues. V dropped 5 bases and J dropped 7; count of bases not matched to a gene: 7. Germline V CDR1 and CDR2: MNHEY, SMNVEV (reference sequence). CDR3 in amino acids: CASSPGQGAREQYF. The CDR3 region has the DNA TGTGCCAGCAGTCCCGGACAGGGGGCGCGGGAGCAGTACTTC.

The chain uses TRBV5-1 and TRBJ1-6; D is unclear. The CDR3 runs 18 residues. Germline V lookup: CDR1 SGHRS, CDR2 YFSETQ. V shed 2 bases and J shed 7 bases, with 22 bases lying between them. Here the CDR3 reads CASSFIISPTGGNSPLHF. The CDR3 region has the DNA TGCGCCAGCAGCTTTATCATCTCCCCAACGGGAGGGAATTCACCCCTCCACTTT.

The chain carries TRBV5-5 and TRBJ2-7; no firm D call. V shed 2 bases and J shed 2 bases, with 8 bases lying between them. The CDR3 consists of 13 residues. Germline values: CDR1 SGHKS, CDR2 YYEKEE (reference sequence). The CDR3 is CASSFGSAYEQYF. As DNA, the CDR3 is TGTGCCAGCAGCTTTGGATCCGCCTACGAGCAGTACTTC.

This clone rates as medium-sized (0.01 to 0.1%). This chain uses TRBV5-1 with TRBJ2-1; unclear D gene. The CDR3 runs to 14 residues. The ends were cut back, 6 bases at V and 1 base at J, with 11 bases in the middle. Germline V gene sequence: CDR1 SGHRS, CDR2 YFSETQ. DNA of the CDR3: TGCGCCAGCACCCTGGGTTTATCCTACAATGAGCAGTTCTTC. Its protein is CASTLGLSYNEQFF.

This rearrangement joins TRBV19 to TRBJ1-5; no reliable D call. This CDR3 is built from 15 residues. The germline CDR1 and CDR2 sequences are LNHDA and SQIVND (reference sequence). With 8 bases removed from V and 0 bases from J, the gap between germline ends came to 14 bases. CDR3 residues: CASAWGAYSNQPQHF. DNA for the CDR3: TGTGCCAGTGCTTGGGGAGCCTATAGCAATCAGCCCCAGCATTTT.

This clone was seen a single time. The chain links TRBV7-3 to TRBJ1-1; D is ambiguous. This CDR3 spans 13 amino acids. Trimming took 4 bases from V and 0 from J, leaving 6 bases between them. Germline V gives CDR1 SGHTA, CDR2 FQGTGA. CDR3 sequence (DNA): TGTGCCAGCAGCTCGAGTATGAACACTGAAGCTTTCTTT. It translates to CASSSSMNTEAFF. The full variable domain, rest sourced from reference TRBV7-3 and TRBJ1-1, is GAGVSQTPSNKVTEKGKYVELRCDPISGHTALYWYRQSLGQGPEFLIYFQGTGAADDSGLPNDRFFAVRPEGSVSTLKIQRTERGDSAVYLCASSSSMNTEAFFGQGTRLTVV.

The chain carries TRBV6-1 and TRBJ1-1; D is uncertain. Germline values: CDR1 MNHNS, CDR2 SASEGT. With 3 bases removed from V and 4 bases from J, the gap between germline ends came to 3 bases. There are 11 residues in the CDR3. CDR3 sequence reads: CASSDFTEAFF. For the CDR3, the DNA is TGTGCCAGCAGTGATTTCACTGAAGCTTTCTTT.

This sequence joins TRBV27 and TRBJ2-7; D may correspond to TRBD1 or TRBD2 (6 bases each). Trimming took 7 bases from V and 1 from J, leaving 14 bases between them. The germline V gene has CDR1 MNHEY and CDR2 SMNVEV (reference sequence). The CDR3 covers 14 residues. This CDR3 is CASKKGGGSYEQYF. The CDR3, as DNA: TGTGCCAGCAAGAAAGGAGGGGGGTCCTACGAGCAGTACTTC.

The rearrangement joins TRBV11-2 to TRBJ2-5, with 11 nucleotides matching TRBD1. Trimming at V came to 1 base and at J to 4 bases, leaving 5 bases not matched to a gene. The CDR3 runs 16 residues. CDR1 and CDR2 from the germline V gene are SGHAT and FQNNGV. The CDR3 DNA reads TGTGCCAGCAGCTTAGCCCCGGGACAGGGGGGAGAGACCCAGTACTTC. Translating it yields CASSLAPGQGGETQYF.

CDR3 nucleotides: TGTGCCAGCAGTATAAACCTCTTTCGAAGCACCGGGGAGCTGTTTTTT. As protein: CASSINLFRSTGELFF. The gene calls are TRBV2 and TRBJ2-2; D not certain. Germline CDR1 SNHLY, CDR2 FYNNEI. Trimming took 5 bases from V and 4 from J, leaving 17 bases between them. This CDR3 has 16 amino acids.

The J gene is TRBJ2-5, the V gene TRBV5-1; D is possibly TRBD1 (6 bases). CDR3 length equals 14 residues. Germline CDR1 and CDR2: SGHRS and YFSETQ. Between the trimmed V and J ends, which lost 5 bases and 3 bases, there was a span of 14 bases. CDR3 protein: CASSWIQGKETQYF. The CDR3, as DNA: TGCGCCAGCAGTTGGATACAGGGTAAAGAGACCCAGTACTTC.

V is TRBV6-1 and J is TRBJ2-2, with D uncertain. The CDR3 sequence is 11 residues long. V was cut by 8 bases and J by 7 bases, with 8 bases left in between. Germline V CDR1 and CDR2: MNHNS, SASEGT. The CDR3 is CASVGNGELFF. The CDR3 DNA reads as TGTGCCAGCGTTGGAAACGGGGAGCTGTTTTTT.

This sequence joins TRBV6-5 and TRBJ1-1, with a tentative D call TRBD1 (5 bases). This CDR3 contains 14 residues. Germline assignment: CDR1 MNHEY and CDR2 SVGAGI. V dropped 6 bases and J dropped 2 bases, with 13 bases sitting between them. The DNA for the CDR3 is TGTGCCAGCAGCGAAGGGGCTGGCAACACTGAAGCTTTCTTT. It translates to CASSEGAGNTEAFF.